Shown below are 8 T cell receptor beta chains from a single sample sequenced in a study of blood T cell repertoires in COVID-19. The table came from immunoSEQ multiplex PCR; TCRdb's copy has only in-frame clones and leaves some out. The data hold under 250,000 clones, with roughly 80% observed a single time. Sequenced sample: peripheral blood. The receptor source for this set is an elderly man with acute or convalescent COVID-19.

The chain couples TRBV29-1 to TRBJ2-2; 8 nucleotides agree with TRBD1. This CDR3 is built from 15 residues. With V trimmed by 5 bases and J by 0 bases, 5 bases remained unmatched. Germline V gene sequence: CDR1 SQVTM, CDR2 ANQGSEA. For the CDR3, the DNA is TGCAGCGTTCAAGGACAGGGAGCGAACACCGGGGAGCTGTTTTTT. This sequence encodes CSVQGQGANTGELFF.

The rearrangement links TRBV2 to TRBJ1-5; 9 positions agree with TRBD1. The V gene's germline CDR1 is SNHLY and CDR2 FYNNEI. Germline trimming cut 1 base from V and 5 bases from J; bases unmatched to any gene: 3. CDR3 length: 15 residues. This CDR3 is CASSEGGTGYQPQHF. In DNA form, the CDR3 reads TGTGCCAGCAGTGAAGGGGGGACAGGGTATCAGCCCCAGCATTTT.

The chain is built from TRBV30 and TRBJ2-7, with D possibly matching TRBD1 (5 bases). V gave up 5 bases and J gave up 6 bases, with 17 bases separating them. Germline-derived CDR1 and CDR2 are GTSNPN and SVGIG (reference sequence). The length of the CDR3 is 13 residues. CDR3 region: CAWGAHAPGEQYF. Here the CDR3 DNA reads TGTGCCTGGGGGGCCCACGCTCCTGGCGAGCAGTACTTC.

The rearrangement links TRBV11-2 to TRBJ1-2, with 11 bases fitting TRBD1. The germline CDR1 and CDR2 sequences are SGHAT and FQNNGV. CDR3 length: 18 residues. V gave up 2 bases and J gave up 6 bases; unmatched junction bases: 14. The DNA of the CDR3 is TGTGCCAGCAGCTTATCCTTTTTTTCTAGGGACAGGGGGAATGGCTACACCTTC. Protein: CASSLSFFSRDRGNGYTF.

This clone was recorded once. J is TRBJ2-2 and V is TRBV7-2; 7 bases match TRBD2. J lost 0 bases, V lost 2 bases, and 3 bases had no gene match. Germline V lookup: CDR1 SGHTA, CDR2 FQGNSA. This CDR3 contains 16 residues. The DNA of the CDR3 is TGTGCCAGCAGCTTATTTGGGACTACGAACACCGGGGAGCTGTTTTTT. This gives the protein CASSLFGTTNTGELFF.

The V call is TRBV27, the J call TRBJ2-7; weak D call: TRBD2 (6 bases). This CDR3 is 15 amino acids long. The V and J ends lost 0 bases and 2 bases respectively, with 11 bases between them. CDR1 is MNHEY and CDR2 is SMNVEV in the germline V gene (reference sequence). Written as DNA, the CDR3 is TGTGCCAGCAGTTTATCGGGCCAGCGGGCCTACGAGCAGTACTTC. This encodes CASSLSGQRAYEQYF.

The J gene is TRBJ2-5, the V gene TRBV19; weak D call: TRBD2 (6 bases). Per the germline V gene, CDR1 is LNHDA and CDR2 is SQIVND (reference sequence). Trimming shortened V by 7 bases and J by 5 bases, and 17 bases separated the two germline ends. The CDR3 sequence is 14 residues long. The DNA for the CDR3 is TGTGCCAGTAATCGGGGGACCGGGGCCGAGACCCAGTACTTC. Translation gives CASNRGTGAETQYF.

This sequence joins TRBV2 and TRBJ1-5, with TRBD1 matching 7 bases. Germline CDR1 and CDR2: SNHLY and FYNNEI. V lost 0 bases and J lost 7; bases outside the gene matches: 6. The CDR3 is made up of 15 amino acids. This CDR3 reads CASSEASAGGQPQHF. CDR3 sequence (DNA): TGTGCCAGCAGTGAAGCCTCCGCAGGGGGACAGCCCCAGCATTTT. The entire variable domain, with the rest obtained from reference TRBV2 and TRBJ1-5, is as follows: EPEVTQTPSHQVTQMGQEVILRCVPISNHLYFYWYRQILGQKVEFLVSFYNNEISEKSEIFDDQFSVERPDGSNFTLKIRSTKLEDSAMYFCASSEASAGGQPQHFGDGTRLSIL.